A selection of T cell receptor beta chains follows, all from one sample in a study of blood T cell repertoires in COVID-19. Produced via immunoSEQ multiplex PCR; TCRdb's table is partial and in-frame only. Of 100,000 to 150,000 clones listed, 81% are singletons. Input material: peripheral blood. All receptors derive from a man aged 25 to 40 with COVID-19, enrolled during active disease. CDR3s include the opening cysteine and the closing phenylalanine or tryptophan. D genes are given only for firm matches. Size tells how often a clone was seen (once, few, many) or the class of an expanded clone, and some rows leave it out.

TRBV6-5	TRBD1	few	TRBJ2-5	TGTGCCAGCAGTAAACCACAGGGGCAAGAGACCCAGTACTTC	CASSKPQGQETQYF
TRBV30	NA	NA	TRBJ1-4	TGTGCCTGGAGGCCGGACAGTACTAATGAAAAACTGTTTTTT	CAWRPDSTNEKLFF
TRBV30	NA	NA	TRBJ1-5	TGTGCCTGGAGTGTACAGGGCATTGGCAATCAGCCCCAGCATTTT	CAWSVQGIGNQPQHF
TRBV12-5	TRBD1	NA	TRBJ1-5	TGTGCTAGTGGTACCCGGGACAGGGGAGATCAGCCCCAGCATTTT	CASGTRDRGDQPQHF
TRBV13	TRBD2	NA	TRBJ2-7	TGTGCCAGCAGCTTGCAGCGGGACCCTGGTATAGAGCAGTACTTC	CASSLQRDPGIEQYF
TRBV7-8	TRBD2	few	TRBJ2-1	TGTGCCAGCAGCTTCGTAGCCGGGACTAGCGGGAGCAATGAGCAGTTCTTC	CASSFVAGTSGSNEQFF
TRBV5-1	NA	NA	TRBJ2-1	TGCGCCAGCAGCTGGGACCTGGGGGGTGAGCAGTTCTTC	CASSWDLGGEQFF
TRBV28	TRBD1	NA	TRBJ2-7	TGTGCCAGCAGTCCCCGGGACAGGGACGGCGAGCAGTACTTC	CASSPRDRDGEQYF
TRBV10-3	TRBD2	NA	TRBJ2-7	TGTGCCATCAGTCCAGGACTAGCGGACCAATACGAGCAGTACTTC	CAISPGLADQYEQYF
TRBV5-6	TRBD1	NA	TRBJ2-7	TGTGCCAGCAGCTTTGGACAGGGCCGAGGCTACGAGCAGTACTTC	CASSFGQGRGYEQYF
TRBV14	TRBD2	NA	TRBJ2-7	TGTGCCAGCAGCCAAGGGACTAGCGTTGCCTACGAGCAGTACTTC	CASSQGTSVAYEQYF
TRBV30	TRBD1	NA	TRBJ2-7	TGTGCCTGGAGTGTCCAGGGGGCTTTCTTTGTGTACGAGCAGTACTTC	CAWSVQGAFFVYEQYF
TRBV19	TRBD1	NA	TRBJ2-5	TGTGCCAGTAGTATAGTAGGGCGGACAGGGGCTAATGGGGAGACCCAGTACTTC	CASSIVGRTGANGETQYF
TRBV28	NA	NA	TRBJ1-2	TGTGCCAGCAGTCCCGGGGGAGGGTGGGACTATGGCTACACCTTC	CASSPGGGWDYGYTF
TRBV28	TRBD1	NA	TRBJ2-5	TGTGCCAGCAGCTTGGGACAGACAGAGACCCAGTACTTC	CASSLGQTETQYF
TRBV27	NA	NA	TRBJ1-4	TGTGCCAGCAGTTCGGGGGAGTTTAATGAAAAACTGTTTTTT	CASSSGEFNEKLFF
TRBV19	NA	NA	TRBJ1-1	TGTGCCAGTACGCGTGGGGCAGGGGCGGACACTGAAGCTTTCTTT	CASTRGAGADTEAFF
TRBV6-6	TRBD2	NA	TRBJ2-1	TGTGCCAGCAGTTCCTGGACTAGCGGGAGGGCCGGTGAGCAGTTCTTC	CASSSWTSGRAGEQFF
TRBV7-2	TRBD2	NA	TRBJ2-5	TGTGCCAGCAGCCCCCACCGAGCGGGGGAGACCCAGTACTTC	CASSPHRAGETQYF
TRBV5-6	NA	few	TRBJ2-3	TGTGCCAGCAGCCGCGGGTCTCGAGAGGGAAATACGCAGTATTTT	CASSRGSREGNTQYF
TRBV6-6	NA	NA	TRBJ1-1	TGTGCCAGCAGTTATCAGGGCATGAACACTGAAGCTTTCTTT	CASSYQGMNTEAFF
TRBV28	TRBD1	NA	TRBJ1-4	TGTGCCAGCAGTTTAATAAGGGCAGGGGGCTTTGAAAAACTGTTTTTT	CASSLIRAGGFEKLFF
TRBV7-8	TRBD1	NA	TRBJ2-6	TGTGCCAGCACCTCTAGTGGGACAGGGGCTGGGGCCAACGTCCTGACTTTC	CASTSSGTGAGANVLTF
TRBV19	NA	NA	TRBJ2-4	TGTGCCAGTAGTAACCCAGGGGAGCGTGCCAAAAACATTCAGTACTTC	CASSNPGERAKNIQYF
TRBV6-5	NA	NA	TRBJ1-1	TGTGCCAGCAGTTACTCGATTTTCGGGTGGAACACTGAAGCTTTCTTT	CASSYSIFGWNTEAFF
TRBV3-1/TRBV3-2	TRBD2	NA	TRBJ2-1	TGTGCCAGCAGCCCGGGGGGGGAGGGTGAGCAGTTCTTC	CASSPGGEGEQFF
TRBV7-9	TRBD2	NA	TRBJ2-1	TGTGCCAGCAGCTCCGGACTAGCGGGAGCCGATGAGCAGTTCTTC	CASSSGLAGADEQFF
TRBV12-3/TRBV12-4	NA	NA	TRBJ1-2	TGTGCCAGCAGTTTTTCACAGGGAAGTCTCTTC	CASSFSQGSLF
TRBV6-6	NA	NA	TRBJ2-3	TGTGCCAGCAGGGAGCGCGGGCTAAGCACAGATACGCAGTATTTT	CASRERGLSTDTQYF
TRBV4-2	TRBD1	NA	TRBJ1-2	TGTGCCAGCAGCCAAGATTTGGGACAGGGAGAGGTTAACTATGGCTACACCTTC	CASSQDLGQGEVNYGYTF
TRBV9	NA	NA	TRBJ1-2	TGTGCCAGCAGCGTAGGAGACTACTCTAACTATGGCTACACCTTC	CASSVGDYSNYGYTF
TRBV11-3	NA	NA	TRBJ2-1	TGTGCCAGCAGCTTAGAGTCGGTGAGCTCCTACAATGAGCAGTTCTTC	CASSLESVSSYNEQFF
TRBV2	NA	few	TRBJ1-4	TGTGCCAGCAGGCTCTACAGGGAGACTAATGAAAAACTGTTTTTT	CASRLYRETNEKLFF
TRBV12-2	NA	few	TRBJ1-6	TGTGCAAGTCGCTTTATTATACCAGAGTGGACAGGGAGCGATAATTCACCCCTCCACTTT	CASRFIIPEWTGSDNSPLHF
TRBV4-3	NA	NA	TRBJ1-4	TGCGCCAGCAGCCAAGCTGGAGGTCCGGTCGGGGAAAAACTGTTTTTT	CASSQAGGPVGEKLFF
TRBV12-3/TRBV12-4	NA	few	TRBJ2-5	TGTGCCAGCAGTTTATCGACAGAAGAGACCCAGTACTTC	CASSLSTEETQYF
TRBV12-3/TRBV12-4	NA	NA	TRBJ2-7	TGTGCCAGCAGTATCAACAGTTACGAGCAGTACTTC	CASSINSYEQYF
TRBV5-1	NA	NA	TRBJ2-1	TGCGCCAGCAGCCCAGAGCATGGATCGGGATACAATGAGCAGTTCTTC	CASSPEHGSGYNEQFF
TRBV5-1	TRBD1	NA	TRBJ2-1	TGCGCCAGCAGCTTTTGGGGGCAGGGACAGGGATACAATGAGCAGTTCTTC	CASSFWGQGQGYNEQFF
TRBV12-5	TRBD1	NA	TRBJ2-2	TGTGCTAGTGGTTTGACAGGGGGTACCGGGGAGCTGTTTTTT	CASGLTGGTGELFF
TRBV30	TRBD2	once	TRBJ2-5	TGTGCCTGGATAACTAGCGGGGACCAAGAGACCCAGTACTTC	CAWITSGDQETQYF
TRBV4-2	TRBD2	few	TRBJ2-2	TGTGCCAGCAGGCCAGCGGGGGGATACACCGGGGAGCTGTTTTTT	CASRPAGGYTGELFF
TRBV6-5	NA	once	TRBJ1-1	TGTGCCAGCACTCTGGTCCAGGGCGCTGAAGCTTTCTTT	CASTLVQGAEAFF
TRBV30	NA	NA	TRBJ1-4	TGTGCCTCTACGGGGAAGGAAAAACTGTTTTTT	CASTGKEKLFF
TRBV27	TRBD2	once	TRBJ2-5	TGTGCCAGCAGTCACATTAAAATGGGACTAGCGGGTGAGACCCAGTACTTC	CASSHIKMGLAGETQYF
TRBV7-9	TRBD1	NA	TRBJ2-7	TGTGCCAGCAGCTTCGCCGGGACAGGGAGCCACGAGCAGTACTTC	CASSFAGTGSHEQYF
TRBV7-9	NA	NA	TRBJ2-1	TGTGCCAGCAGCTTAGCACTAGTTGGGCAGTTCTTC	CASSLALVGQFF
TRBV7-3	TRBD2	NA	TRBJ2-1	TGTGCCAGCAGCTTAACGGCCGGGGGGTACAATGAGCAGTTCTTC	CASSLTAGGYNEQFF
TRBV28	NA	NA	TRBJ2-7	TGTGCCAGCAGCGCAGTAACCTACGAGCAGTACTTC	CASSAVTYEQYF
TRBV6-5	NA	NA	TRBJ2-2	TGTGCCAGCAGCCCCCAGGGACAAAACACCGGGGAGCTGTTTTTT	CASSPQGQNTGELFF
TRBV5-4	TRBD1	NA	TRBJ1-2	TGTGCCAGCGGCTTACGGGCAGGGGGCGGCGTAGGCTACACCTTC	CASGLRAGGGVGYTF
TRBV10-3	NA	NA	TRBJ2-4	TGTGCCATCAGTGACAGGGAAAACATTCAGTACTTC	CAISDRENIQYF
TRBV2	NA	NA	TRBJ2-1	TGTGCCAGCAGTGGGAGAGGAGCGGACCTAAGGAATGAGCAGTTCTTC	CASSGRGADLRNEQFF
TRBV27	NA	NA	TRBJ2-1	TGTGCCAGCAGTTTAGACGGCGGACTCTCCTACAATGAGCAGTTCTTC	CASSLDGGLSYNEQFF
TRBV7-9	NA	NA	TRBJ2-1	TGTGCCAGCAGCTTAAGGTACGGGAGCGATGAGCAGTTCTTC	CASSLRYGSDEQFF